These 2 T cell receptor beta chains originate from one sample sequenced in a study of cytomegalovirus exposure and HLA in healthy donors. PCR primers comprised 60 Vbeta and 13 Jbeta primers. Repertoires were generated with immunoSEQ multiplex PCR, while TCRdb's copy carries only in-frame clones and drops some. This repertoire shows around 65,000 clones, around 80% found once; its top ten account for around 4%. The specimen was PBMCs. These receptors were taken from a woman aged 30 to 39 in good health and CMV-seronegative.

This clone was observed once. The J gene is TRBJ2-3, the V gene TRBV2; no definite D call. The V end lost 3 bases, the J end lost 6 bases, and 4 bases lay between the germline ends. CDR3 length: 11 residues. Per the germline V gene, CDR1 is SNHLY and CDR2 is FYNNEI. CDR3 loop: CASSEQDTQYF. CDR3 in DNA: TGTGCCAGCAGTGAGCAGGATACGCAGTATTTT.

This clone was recorded once. This sequence joins TRBV25-1 and TRBJ2-3; D is uncertain. Germline V CDR1 and CDR2: MGHDK, SYGVNS. V was pared by 6 bases and J by 0 bases, with 10 bases between. The CDR3 consists of 14 residues. The CDR3 region is CASRTKNSTDTQYF. The CDR3 DNA sequence: TGTGCCAGCAGGACAAAGAATAGCACAGATACGCAGTATTTT.